The subject of this entry is one T cell receptor (beta chain). Its antigen target is currently unknown. It has no much larger one-base neighbor in the sample; base qualities were not kept. TCRbeta CDR3 regions were amplified from genomic DNA using the immunoSEQ Assay, a bias-controlled multiplex PCR. In the authors' own workflow: The number of nucleated cells in each sample was estimated by amplification of reference gene primers within the assay. To quantify the absolute abundance of each unique TCRbeta CDR3 rearrangement, sequence reads were collapsed and filtered. For each sample, productive Simpson clonality was calculated as the square root of Simpson's diversity index over productive rearrangements. In TCRdb, the immuneACCESS table is reduced to in-frame sequences with V and J assigned. These tables do not hold every clone; where another copy was compared, an unresolved V gene accounts for under half, and the others remain unexplained. V and J calls and clone size come straight from that table; D and trimming were deduced from the DNA. In this sample the table shows about 270,000 clones, 88% of which occur a single time. 2% of the sample comes from the top ten.

This sample is part of a study of blood T cell repertoires in COVID-19 (TCRdb year 2020). Some background on the complete study: ImmuneRACE Cohort 3 recovered participants were defined by two consecutive negative NP/OP PCR tests, healthcare professional clearance, or symptom resolution. The collaborator samples originated in the United States, Italy and Spain and spanned the acute and convalescent phases of COVID-19. The prospective study material was composed of cDNA or gDNA derived from T cells, B-cell-depleted T cells, or PBMCs. Deeply sampled blood TCRbeta repertoires from subjects exposed to, actively infected with, or recovered from COVID-19 were included in the dataset. The repertoires were released in a freely available public database intended as a resource for research on the immune response to SARS-CoV-2. The samples were drawn from two sources: the first 160 participants of the ongoing ImmuneRACE study, and approximately 1,300 subjects contributed by 6 global collaborators. The sample metadata nearly always contained a de-identified subject ID, COVID-19 status, age in years and sex. Where available, HLA class I and class II types were obtained from metadata supplied by the sample provider rather than from assay-based typing. Findings and caveats that apply to the study as a whole: How much clinical and demographic metadata was included differed by source and by participant, and the metadata was provided uncurated.

V is pruned by 2 bases and J by 9 bases, leaving 4 bases of the junction without a gene match. Based on the germline V gene, the CDR1 and CDR2 sequences are SGHAT and FQNNGV. Counted from cysteine to phenylalanine, this CDR3 has 14 amino acids. The CDR3 DNA has 42 bases and is translated from base 1. Participants in the prospective study were aged about 18 to 95 years, lived in under 30 United States geographic areas, and enrolled through a virtual design. To assign participants to cohorts, the prospective study relied on clinical history that participants themselves reported in a screening survey and a study questionnaire. In the prospective study, mobile phlebotomists collected whole blood, serum and a nasopharyngeal or oropharyngeal swab from each participant. Participants in the prospective study had the option to provide additional blood draws and questionnaires over an approximately two-month period. Before DNA extraction, prospective study blood samples were shipped either frozen or at room temperature.

Here the chain combines TRBV11-2 and TRBJ2-1; 10 middle bases align to TRBD2. The sample consisted of PBMCs or T cells enriched from blood (not recorded which). This clonotype was sampled from a woman aged 55 to 70 in a cohort exposed to, infected with or recovered from COVID-19 (not recorded which). The sequenced DNA is TGTGCCAGCAGCTTACTAGCGGGAGAATTTGAGCAGTTCTTC. Translated, this gives CASSLLAGEFEQFF.